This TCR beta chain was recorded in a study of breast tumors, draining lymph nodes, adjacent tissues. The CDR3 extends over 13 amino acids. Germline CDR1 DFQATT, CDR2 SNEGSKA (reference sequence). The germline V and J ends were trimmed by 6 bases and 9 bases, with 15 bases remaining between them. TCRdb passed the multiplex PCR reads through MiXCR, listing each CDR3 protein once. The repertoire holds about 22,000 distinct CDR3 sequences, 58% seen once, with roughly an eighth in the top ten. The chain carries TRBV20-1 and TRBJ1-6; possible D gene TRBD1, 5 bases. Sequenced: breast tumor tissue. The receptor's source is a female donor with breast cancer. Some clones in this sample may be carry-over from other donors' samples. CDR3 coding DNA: TGCAGTGCCTGGCCGGGGGGTAGTTCACCCCTCCACTTT. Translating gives CSAWPGGSSPLHF.